This TCR beta chain stems from a study of CD8+ T cells in alopecia areata listed by TCRdb under 2018. About the full investigation: Treated patients were enrolled in an open-label pilot trial of oral tofacitinib at 5 to 10 mg twice daily for moderate-to-severe alopecia areata. In humans, TCRbeta sequencing was performed on scalp tissue and on sorted CD4+ and CD8+ peripheral blood T cells from healthy controls and from patients with patchy or totalis/universalis alopecia areata. The study used high-throughput TCRbeta sequencing to examine T cell clonal expansion in alopecia areata, in both the C3H/HeJ mouse model and human patients. Disease severity in treated patients was measured with the SALT score, which quantifies the percentage of affected scalp surface area. RNA was obtained with the PAXgene miRNA kit for fixed scalp, the miRNeasy kit for PBMCs, and the RNeasy kit for mouse skin. Patients on tofacitinib were biopsied at baseline and after 4 and 24 weeks of treatment, and several of the patients also had a later scalp biopsy. Tofacitinib was administered for 6 to 18 months, and 6 months of follow-up off drug were then conducted to assess delayed response and recurrence. Scalp clonality was compared among normal scalp (n=4), patchy alopecia areata scalp (n=8), and alopecia totalis/universalis scalp (n=8). TCRbeta CDR3 regions were amplified by immunoSEQ multiplex PCR with 35 Vbeta forward and 13 Jbeta reverse primers. Overall study results and their limits: During tofacitinib treatment, many expanded lesional clones stuck around in both scalp and blood, and this persistence may partly explain why relapse happens after treatment is stopped. Because the treated cohort was small and had just a single nonresponder, larger studies are needed to establish links between baseline CD8+ expansion and response. Compared with normal scalp, lesional scalp, particularly in alopecia totalis/universalis, had higher clonality and more expanded CD8+ clones, which suggests antigenic drive. Scalp TCR repertoire analysis is complicated because resident alphabeta T cells in normal human skin are also sequenced, whereas mouse skin is dominated by gammadelta T cells. Compared with mice, TCR sequences shared between patients were less clear, possibly partly because of HLA diversity across the patient population. Scalp clonality and the number of expanded CD8+ clones among the top 100 scalp clones were significantly decreased by tofacitinib.

Read against the paper, the sample's time point label means: around 4 weeks on oral tofacitinib. The sample's treatment or condition, from its label and the paper: oral pan-JAK inhibitor, 5-10 mg twice daily. Lesional scalp punch biopsies and peripheral blood were collected from alopecia areata patients. After PBMCs were isolated by density centrifugation and stained for CD3, CD4 and CD8, a FACSAria was used to sort CD4+ and CD8+ T cells. On this clone: The target of this receptor is not known. Base qualities are not provided; no much larger clone lies one nucleotide away.

Germline trimming amounts to 5 bases on V and 1 base on J, with 10 as the count of junction bases outside the gene matches. Reading the germline V gene (reference sequence) gives CDR1 SEHNR and CDR2 FQNEAQ. The CDR3, from cysteine to phenylalanine, totals 16 residues. Just CDR3 DNA is preserved here, 48 bases in frame from base 1. Libraries were prepared through the immunoSEQ multiplex PCR assay. RNA was extracted from all samples and reverse transcribed into cDNA, which served as template for TCR sequencing. SuperScript III was used for first-strand cDNA synthesis, primed with a 2:1 mix of oligo-dT and random hexamers. A synthetic immune receptor repertoire was used to gauge amplification bias, and whatever bias remained was removed computationally. The source study handled its data this way. Raw reads were preprocessed to remove errors, and CDR3 was defined by IMGT conventions from the conserved cysteine to phenylalanine. Clonality was calculated as 1 minus Shannon entropy normalized by log2 of the number of productive unique TCRs. Whether scalp clones were CD4 or CD8 was inferred by matching scalp TCRbeta sequences against CD4 and CD8 repertoires sorted from blood. Sourced from immuneACCESS, this table was stored by TCRdb with only in-frame sequences that have V and J called. A share of the clones is absent; for the studies checked, an unresolved V gene accounts for under half, and the remainder has no known explanation. From that table come the V and J calls and clone size; the DNA was used to work out D and trimming. This sample comprises some 110,000 clones, about 54% of them detected only once. Around 30% of the sample belongs to the ten largest clones.

The sequence links TRBV7-9 to TRBJ1-1; TRBD1 lines up with 7 middle nucleotides. Sequencing was performed on CD8+ T cells sorted from blood, taken at week 4, from a patient treated with tofacitinib. This clonotype was obtained from a human donor with alopecia areata. Here is the DNA: TGTGCCAGCAGCGGCGATGCGACAGGGAGGAACACTGAAGCTTTCTTT. Its coded protein is CASSGDATGRNTEAFF.